The TCR beta chain described here comes from a study of blood T cell repertoires in COVID-19. Study-level background: The origin of the acute and convalescent COVID-19 samples was the United States, Italy and Spain. Sources were T cells, B-cell-depleted T cells, or PBMCs; the material itself was cDNA or gDNA.

Source study methods: Estimation of nucleated cell counts relied on the amplification of reference gene primers. Measured with immunoSEQ multiplex PCR; TCRdb has only the in-frame clones, and not every one. The V and J calls and clone size are taken from that table; D and trimming were inferred from the DNA. The sample yields 55,000 or so clones, approximately 90% seen once. The V end lost 5 bases, the J end lost 2 bases, and 3 bases lay between the germline ends. The CDR3 consists of 11 residues. The receptor was derived from a man aged 40-55 years with acute or convalescent COVID-19. This rearrangement joins TRBV12-3 or TRBV12-4 to TRBJ1-1, with no clear D. Sequencing was done on a sample of peripheral blood. The CDR3 region is CASSPNTEAFF. As DNA, the CDR3 is TGTGCCAGCAGTCCAAACACTGAAGCTTTCTTT.